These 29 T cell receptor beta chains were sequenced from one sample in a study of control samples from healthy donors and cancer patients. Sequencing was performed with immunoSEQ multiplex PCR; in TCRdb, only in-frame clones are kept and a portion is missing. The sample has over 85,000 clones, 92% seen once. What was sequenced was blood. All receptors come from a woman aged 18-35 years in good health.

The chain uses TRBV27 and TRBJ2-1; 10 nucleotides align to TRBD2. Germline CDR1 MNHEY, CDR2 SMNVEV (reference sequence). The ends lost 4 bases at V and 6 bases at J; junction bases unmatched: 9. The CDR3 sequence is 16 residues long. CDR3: CASSSPSGRGINEQFF. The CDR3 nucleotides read TGTGCCAGCAGTTCTCCTAGCGGGAGAGGGATCAATGAGCAGTTCTTC.

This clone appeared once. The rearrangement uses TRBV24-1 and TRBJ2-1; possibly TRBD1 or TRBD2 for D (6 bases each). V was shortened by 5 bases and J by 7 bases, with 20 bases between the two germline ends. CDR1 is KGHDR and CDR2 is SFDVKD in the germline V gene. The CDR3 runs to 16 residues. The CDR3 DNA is TGTGCCACCAGTGTATTCGGGGGCCCGGGAATGAATGAGCAGTTCTTC. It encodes CATSVFGGPGMNEQFF.

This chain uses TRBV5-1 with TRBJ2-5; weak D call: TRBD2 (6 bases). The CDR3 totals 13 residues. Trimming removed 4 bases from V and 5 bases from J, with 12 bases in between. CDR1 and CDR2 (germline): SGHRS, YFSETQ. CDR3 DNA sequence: TGCGCCAGCAGCCGGGACTCGACGGAGACCCAGTACTTC. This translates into CASSRDSTETQYF.

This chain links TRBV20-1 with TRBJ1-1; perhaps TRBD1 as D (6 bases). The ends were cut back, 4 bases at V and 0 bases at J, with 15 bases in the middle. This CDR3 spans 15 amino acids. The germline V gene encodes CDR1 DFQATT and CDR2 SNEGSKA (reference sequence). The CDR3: CSAIEDSVMNTEAFF. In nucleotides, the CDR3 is TGCAGTGCTATTGAGGACAGCGTGATGAACACTGAAGCTTTCTTT.

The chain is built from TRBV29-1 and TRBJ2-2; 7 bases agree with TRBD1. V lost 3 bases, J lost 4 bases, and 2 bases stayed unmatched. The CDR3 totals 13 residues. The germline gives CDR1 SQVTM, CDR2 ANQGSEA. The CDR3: CSVDRGRTGELFF. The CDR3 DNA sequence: TGCAGCGTTGATAGGGGGCGCACCGGGGAGCTGTTTTTT.

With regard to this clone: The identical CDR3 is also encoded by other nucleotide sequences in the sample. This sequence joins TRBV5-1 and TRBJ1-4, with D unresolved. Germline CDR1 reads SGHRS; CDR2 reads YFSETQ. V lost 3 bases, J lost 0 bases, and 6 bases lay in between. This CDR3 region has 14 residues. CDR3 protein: CASSSGATNEKLFF. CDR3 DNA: TGCGCCAGCAGCTCGGGAGCAACTAATGAAAAACTGTTTTTT.

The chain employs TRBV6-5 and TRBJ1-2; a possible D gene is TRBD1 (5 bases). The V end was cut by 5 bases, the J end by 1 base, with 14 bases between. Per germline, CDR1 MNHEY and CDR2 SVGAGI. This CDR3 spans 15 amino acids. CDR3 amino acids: CASSKPQGGNYGYTF. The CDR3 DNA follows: TGTGCCAGCAGTAAACCCCAGGGCGGTAACTATGGCTACACCTTC.

This CDR3 is CASSPDGFRTQETQYF. For the CDR3, the DNA is TGTGCCAGCAGTCCGGACGGTTTTCGAACCCAAGAGACCCAGTACTTC. The chain joins TRBV27 to TRBJ2-5; D uncertain. The CDR3 spans 16 residues. Germline values: CDR1 MNHEY, CDR2 SMNVEV (reference sequence). Between the trimmed V and J ends, which lost 5 bases and 1 base, there was a span of 17 bases.

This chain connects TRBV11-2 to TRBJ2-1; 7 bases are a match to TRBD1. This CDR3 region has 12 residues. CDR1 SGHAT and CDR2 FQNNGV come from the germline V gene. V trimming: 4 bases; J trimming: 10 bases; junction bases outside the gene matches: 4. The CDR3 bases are TGTGCCAGCAGCTCGGACAGGCGGGAGCAGTTCTTC. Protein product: CASSSDRREQFF. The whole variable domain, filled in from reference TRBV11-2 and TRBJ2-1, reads EAGVAQSPRYKIIEKRQSVAFWCNPISGHATLYWYQQILGQGPKLLIQFQNNGVVDDSQLPKDRFSAERLKGVDSTLKIQPAKLEDSAVYLCASSSDRREQFFGPGTRLTVL.

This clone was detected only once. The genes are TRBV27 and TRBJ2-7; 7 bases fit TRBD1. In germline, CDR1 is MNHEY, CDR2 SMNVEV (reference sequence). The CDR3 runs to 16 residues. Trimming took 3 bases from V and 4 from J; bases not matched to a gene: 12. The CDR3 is CASSFRLWDRKYEQYF. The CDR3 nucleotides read TGTGCCAGCAGTTTTAGGCTGTGGGACAGAAAATACGAGCAGTACTTC.

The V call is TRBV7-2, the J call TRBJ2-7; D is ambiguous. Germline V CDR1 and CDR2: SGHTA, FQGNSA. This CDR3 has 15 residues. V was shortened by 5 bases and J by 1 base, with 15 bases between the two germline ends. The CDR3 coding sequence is TGTGCCAGCAGCGTAAGAAGGTCGCGATCCTACGAGCAGTACTTC. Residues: CASSVRRSRSYEQYF.

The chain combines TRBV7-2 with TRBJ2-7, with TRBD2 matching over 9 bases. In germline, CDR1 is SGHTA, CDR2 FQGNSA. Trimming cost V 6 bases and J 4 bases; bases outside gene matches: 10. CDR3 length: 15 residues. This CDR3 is CASREGGGALYEQYF. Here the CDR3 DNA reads TGTGCCAGCAGGGAAGGCGGGGGGGCGTTATACGAGCAGTACTTC.

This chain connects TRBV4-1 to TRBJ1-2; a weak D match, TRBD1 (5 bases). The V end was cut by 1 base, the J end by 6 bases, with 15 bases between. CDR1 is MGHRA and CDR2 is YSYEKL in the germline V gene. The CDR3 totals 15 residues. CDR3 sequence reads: CASSQVVLGADGYTF. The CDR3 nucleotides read TGCGCCAGCAGCCAAGTCGTTCTAGGGGCGGATGGCTACACCTTC.

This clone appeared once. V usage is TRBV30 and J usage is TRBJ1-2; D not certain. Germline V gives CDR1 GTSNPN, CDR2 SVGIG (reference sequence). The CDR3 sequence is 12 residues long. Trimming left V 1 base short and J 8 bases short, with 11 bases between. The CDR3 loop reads CAWSGGPSGYTF. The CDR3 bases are TGTGCCTGGAGTGGTGGCCCGAGCGGCTACACCTTC.

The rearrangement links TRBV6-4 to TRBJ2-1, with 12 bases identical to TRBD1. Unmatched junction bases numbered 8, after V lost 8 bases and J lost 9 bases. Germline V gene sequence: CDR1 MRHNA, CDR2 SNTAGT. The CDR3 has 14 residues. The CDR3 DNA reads TGTGCCAGCGGGTCGGGACAGGGGGCTTTTGAGCAGTTCTTC. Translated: CASGSGQGAFEQFF.

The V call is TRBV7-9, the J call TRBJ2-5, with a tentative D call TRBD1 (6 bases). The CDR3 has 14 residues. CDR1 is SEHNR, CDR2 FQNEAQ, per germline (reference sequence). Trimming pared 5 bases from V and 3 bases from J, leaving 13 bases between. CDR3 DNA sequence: TGTGCCAGCAGCGGAGGACAGTATGAAGAGACCCAGTACTTC. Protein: CASSGGQYEETQYF.

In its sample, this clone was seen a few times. The CDR3 here is CASSQGDEQFF. CDR3 in DNA: TGTGCCAGCAGCCAGGGCGATGAGCAGTTCTTC. The chain uses TRBV7-3 and TRBJ2-1; tentative D call: TRBD1 (5 bases). The CDR3 loop spans 11 amino acids. Trimming shortened V by 5 bases and J by 8 bases, and 7 bases separated the two germline ends. Germline-derived CDR1 and CDR2 are SGHTA and FQGTGA.

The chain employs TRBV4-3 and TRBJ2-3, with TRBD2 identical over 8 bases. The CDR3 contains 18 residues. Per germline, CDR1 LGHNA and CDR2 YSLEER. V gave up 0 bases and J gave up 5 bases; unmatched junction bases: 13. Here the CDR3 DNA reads TGCGCCAGCAGCCAAGATATGTTTCGGCTAGCGGGTCGAGATACGCAGTATTTT. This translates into CASSQDMFRLAGRDTQYF.

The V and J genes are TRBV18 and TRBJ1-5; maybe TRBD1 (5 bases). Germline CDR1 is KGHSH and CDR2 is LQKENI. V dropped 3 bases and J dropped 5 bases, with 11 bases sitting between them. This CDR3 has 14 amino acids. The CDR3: CASSPGGTHQPQHF. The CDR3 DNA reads TGTGCCAGCTCACCGGGGGGTACCCATCAGCCCCAGCATTTT.

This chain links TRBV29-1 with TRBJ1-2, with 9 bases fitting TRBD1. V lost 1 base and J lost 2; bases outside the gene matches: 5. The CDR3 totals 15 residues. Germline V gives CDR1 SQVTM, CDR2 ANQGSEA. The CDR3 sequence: CSVEVGDRANYGYTF. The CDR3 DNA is TGCAGCGTTGAAGTGGGGGACAGGGCCAACTATGGCTACACCTTC.

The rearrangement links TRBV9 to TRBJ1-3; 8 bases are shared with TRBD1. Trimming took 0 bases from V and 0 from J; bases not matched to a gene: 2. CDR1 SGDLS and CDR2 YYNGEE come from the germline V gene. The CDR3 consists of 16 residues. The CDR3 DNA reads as TGTGCCAGCAGCGTAGGGACAGGGTTCTCTGGAAACACCATATATTTT. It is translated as CASSVGTGFSGNTIYF.

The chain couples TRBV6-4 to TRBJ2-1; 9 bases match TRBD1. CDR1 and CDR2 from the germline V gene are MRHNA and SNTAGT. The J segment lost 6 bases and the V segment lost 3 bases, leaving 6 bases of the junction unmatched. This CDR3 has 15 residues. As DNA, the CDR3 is TGTGCCAGCAGTGAAGCCATACAGGGGGCCAATGAGCAGTTCTTC. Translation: CASSEAIQGANEQFF.

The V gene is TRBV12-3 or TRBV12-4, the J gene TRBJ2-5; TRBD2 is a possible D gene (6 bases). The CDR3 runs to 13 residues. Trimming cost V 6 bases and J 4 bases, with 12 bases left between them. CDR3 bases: TGTGCCAGCAGGCTCGGGGGTGTAGAGACCCAGTACTTC. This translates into CASRLGGVETQYF.

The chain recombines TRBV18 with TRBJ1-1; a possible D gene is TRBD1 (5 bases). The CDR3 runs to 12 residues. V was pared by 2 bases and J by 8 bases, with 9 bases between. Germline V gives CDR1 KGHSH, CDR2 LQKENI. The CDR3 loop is CASSPNTGEAFF. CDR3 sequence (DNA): TGTGCCAGCTCACCAAATACAGGAGAAGCTTTCTTT.

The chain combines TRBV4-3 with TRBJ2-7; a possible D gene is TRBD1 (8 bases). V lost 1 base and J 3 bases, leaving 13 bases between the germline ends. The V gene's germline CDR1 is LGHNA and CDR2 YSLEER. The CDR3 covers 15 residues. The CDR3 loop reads CASSQGTGGVYEQYF. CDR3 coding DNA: TGCGCCAGCAGCCAAGGCACAGGGGGGGTCTACGAGCAGTACTTC.

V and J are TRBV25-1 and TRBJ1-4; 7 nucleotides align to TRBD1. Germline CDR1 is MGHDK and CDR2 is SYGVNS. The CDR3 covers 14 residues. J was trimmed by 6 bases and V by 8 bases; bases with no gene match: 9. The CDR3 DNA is TGTGCCAGCCGGGGACAGCGCGGTCATGAAAAACTGTTTTTT. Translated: CASRGQRGHEKLFF.

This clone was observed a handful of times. CDR3: CASSPTVSGRNQETQYF. CDR3 DNA: TGTGCCAGCAGCCCGACGGTCAGCGGGAGGAACCAAGAGACCCAGTACTTC. The chain joins TRBV3-1 (or the pseudogene TRBV3-2) to TRBJ2-5; TRBD2 matches at 9 bases. With 4 bases clipped from V and 0 bases from J, the junction kept 9 bases outside the gene matches. The CDR3 has 17 amino acids. CDR1 is LGHDT and CDR2 is YNNKEL in the germline V gene (reference sequence).

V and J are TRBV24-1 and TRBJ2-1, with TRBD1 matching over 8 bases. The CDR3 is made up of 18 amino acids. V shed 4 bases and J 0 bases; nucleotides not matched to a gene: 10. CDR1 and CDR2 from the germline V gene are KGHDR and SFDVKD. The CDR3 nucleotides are TGTGCCACCAGTGACCGACAGGGGAACTGGATCTCCTACAATGAGCAGTTCTTC. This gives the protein CATSDRQGNWISYNEQFF.

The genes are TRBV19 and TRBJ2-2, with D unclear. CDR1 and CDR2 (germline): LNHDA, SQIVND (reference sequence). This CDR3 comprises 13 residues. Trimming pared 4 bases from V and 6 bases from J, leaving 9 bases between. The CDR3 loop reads CASSTLVAGELFF. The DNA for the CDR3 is TGTGCCAGTAGTACCCTAGTGGCCGGGGAGCTGTTTTTT.